This TCR beta chain was found in a study of circulating and synovial CD4+ cells in juvenile arthritis. The table came from immunoSEQ multiplex PCR; TCRdb's copy has only in-frame clones and leaves some out. The sample consists of roughly 14,000 clones, approximately 88% of them appearing once. CDR3 size: 14 residues. V lost 2 bases and J lost 5, with 11 bases in between. Germline lookup yields CDR1 SGHNT and CDR2 YYREEE (reference sequence). Sequencing used CD4+ T cells from synovial fluid. This TCR was sampled from a human patient with juvenile idiopathic arthritis. Some clones in this sample may be carry-over from other donors' samples. The V and J genes are TRBV5-4 and TRBJ2-1; TRBD2 is a possible D gene (7 bases). DNA of the CDR3: TGTGCCAGCAGCTTACAGCGGGACAACAATGAGCAGTTCTTC. This codes for CASSLQRDNNEQFF.